This T cell receptor (beta chain) came from a study of monozygotic twins with inflammatory bowel disease. Template switching introduced UMIs that contain a 6-nucleotide sample barcode. TCRdb reprocessed the 5' RACE reads; each CDR3 protein has one entry and no DNA is given. Its table lists about 300,000 distinct CDR3 sequences. Study conclusions and caveats: Reduced clonotype sharing with other individuals was observed in IBD patients relative to healthy twins, especially with disease activity. The analysis yielded no support for one strong signal or clonotype associated with IBD. Patient-to-patient differences in immunosuppressive treatment may have added variability to the repertoires.

To note about this clonotype: Its matching antigen is unknown.

This CDR3 has 14 residues. The V gene's germline CDR1 is SGHVS and CDR2 FQNEAQ. Material: blood. The J gene is TRBJ1-5, the V gene TRBV7-8; the TCRdb call, TRBD1, lacks DNA for checking. This receptor was identified in a human donor with ulcerative colitis or Crohn's disease, or a healthy co-twin of an affected twin (not recorded which). CDR3 sequence: CASSDGIHNQPQHF.